This TCR beta chain originates from a study of human versus mouse CDR3 diversity and MHC coevolution (dated 2017 in TCRdb). About the study as a whole: According to reports, the immunoSEQ assay can detect one in 200,000 T cells and keeps multiplex PCR amplification bias to a minimum. Human naive CD4 T cell repertoires served as a reference for TCR selection on multiple MHC II alleles, compared against human-TCR-locus transgenic mice with single MHC II. The human cohort was made up of three healthy volunteer blood donors, who at collection were aged 30 to 39, 40 to 49 and 60 to 69, one donor in each range. Across the mouse and human samples, each sample yielded between about 5.5 x 10^6 and 1.8 x 10^7 valid reads.

What the authors observed across the whole study: According to iCHAO1 estimates, humans had the largest TCR beta repertoire, 1.7 million or so clonotypes, which was attributed likely to selection by multiple MHC II molecules. On average, humans had more CDR3 deletions and insertions than mice, indicating greater exonuclease and TdT activity. Among all compared groups, two of the three human donors had the lowest clonal inequality scores. Because human T cells were selected on five or six MHC II alleles, repertoire diversity in humans and mice was not considered directly comparable.

Including the terminal cysteine and phenylalanine, the CDR3 comprises 15 residues. Kept here is only the CDR3 DNA, which spans 45 bases and is read in frame from base 1. Trimming costs V 4 bases and J 3 bases, and their ends lie 15 bases apart. According to the germline V gene, CDR1 reads LGHNA and CDR2 reads YNFKEQ. The QIAGEN blood and tissue kit was used to extract genomic DNA from the sorted cells, and that DNA was then quantified on a NanoDrop 1000. The immunoSEQ platform deep sequenced and quantified TCR alpha and beta chains by multiplex PCR of genomic DNA. In the authors' own workflow: TCR sequences were annotated using IMGT gene and region definitions. Out-of-frame rearrangements were used as a proxy for the preselection repertoire and compared with in-frame clonotypes. To estimate repertoire size, the study used the iCHAO1 estimator that comes with the immunoSEQ platform. A Gini index, which is based on the Lorenz curve, was applied to in-frame amino acid clonotypes to measure clonal inequality. The intersect function in the R package tcR was used to count shared clonotypes, while the Jaccard index served to score similarity. The R prcomp function was used without normalization to run principal component analysis of V, J and V-J usage frequencies. TCRdb holds this immuneACCESS table with in-frame rearrangements only. Some clones are missing; in checked studies, unresolved V genes explain under half, and the rest has no known cause. Clone size and the V and J calls come from that table; the DNA yielded D and trimming. The sample table records 80,000 or so clones; just under 95% of these occur just once. The ten most abundant clones make up approximately 1.5% of the sample.

Naive CD4 T cells, defined as CD45RO-negative and CD62L-positive, were isolated from PBMCs by fluorescence-activated cell sorting. From each donor, around 50 ml of fresh peripheral blood was taken, and Ficoll density centrifugation was then used to isolate PBMCs. Cell sorting was carried out on a FACSAria III instrument, and a purity above 95% was achieved for all samples. With respect to this clone: The target of this receptor is not known. Qualities for individual bases were not recorded, and no much larger clone is one base off.

The receptor was derived from a person aged 25 to 75 in good health. The specimen sequenced was naive CD4+ T cells from blood. The sample's cell subset or site, from its label and the paper: CD45RO-negative CD62L-positive naive CD4 T cells. The receptor chain draws on TRBV4-2 and TRBJ1-1; the best D guess is TRBD1, with 6 bases matching. The DNA reads as follows: TGTGCCAGCAGCCCGGACAGCCTGAGGGACACTGAAGCTTTCTTT. Its protein product is CASSPDSLRDTEAFF.